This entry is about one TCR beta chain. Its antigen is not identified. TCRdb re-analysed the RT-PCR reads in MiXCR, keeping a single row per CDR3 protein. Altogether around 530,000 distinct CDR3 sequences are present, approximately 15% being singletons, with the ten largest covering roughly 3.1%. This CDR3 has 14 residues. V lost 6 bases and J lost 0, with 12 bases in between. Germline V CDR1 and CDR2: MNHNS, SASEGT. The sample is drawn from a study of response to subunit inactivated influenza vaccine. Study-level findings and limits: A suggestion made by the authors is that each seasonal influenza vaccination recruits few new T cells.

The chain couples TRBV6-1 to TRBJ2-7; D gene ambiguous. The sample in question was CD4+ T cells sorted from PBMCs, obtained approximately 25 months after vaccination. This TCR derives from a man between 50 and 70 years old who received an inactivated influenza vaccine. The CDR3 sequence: CASSTTEISYEQYF. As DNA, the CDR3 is TGTGCCAGCAGCACGACTGAGATCTCCTACGAGCAGTACTTC.